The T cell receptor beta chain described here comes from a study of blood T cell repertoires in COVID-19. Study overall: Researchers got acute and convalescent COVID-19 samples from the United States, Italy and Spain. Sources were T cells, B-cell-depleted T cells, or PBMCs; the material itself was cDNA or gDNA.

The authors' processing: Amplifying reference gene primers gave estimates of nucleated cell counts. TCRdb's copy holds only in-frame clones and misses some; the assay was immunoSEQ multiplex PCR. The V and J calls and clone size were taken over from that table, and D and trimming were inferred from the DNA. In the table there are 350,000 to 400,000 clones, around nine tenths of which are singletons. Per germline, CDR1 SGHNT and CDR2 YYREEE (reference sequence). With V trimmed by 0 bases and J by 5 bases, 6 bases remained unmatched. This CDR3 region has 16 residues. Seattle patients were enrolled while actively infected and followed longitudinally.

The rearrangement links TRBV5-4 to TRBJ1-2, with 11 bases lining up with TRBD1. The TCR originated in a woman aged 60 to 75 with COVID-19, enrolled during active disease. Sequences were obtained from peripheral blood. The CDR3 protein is CASSLGGTGGIYGYTF. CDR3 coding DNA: TGTGCCAGCAGCTTGGGAGGGACAGGGGGAATTTATGGCTACACCTTC.